Shown below are 3 T cell receptor beta chains from a single sample sequenced in a study of T cell changes during pregnancy in multiple sclerosis. Clones were sequenced by immunoSEQ multiplex PCR, and TCRdb holds only the in-frame ones, with some missing. The data show over 30,000 clones, with around nine tenths seen just once and about 3.8% held by the top ten. The source was CD8+ T cells from peripheral blood mononuclear cells, collected in the third trimester of pregnancy. The receptor source for this set is a female donor with multiple sclerosis, enrolled in a pregnancy study.

The chain links TRBV27 to TRBJ1-4; 8 bases are shared with TRBD1. Germline lookup yields CDR1 MNHEY and CDR2 SMNVEV (reference sequence). With 0 bases clipped from V and 10 bases from J, the junction kept 7 bases outside the gene matches. The CDR3 is made up of 15 amino acids. CDR3 nucleotides: TGTGCCAGCAGTTTATCCTTCGGCAGGGGGCCAAAACTGTTTTTT. Translating it yields CASSLSFGRGPKLFF.

V gene TRBV7-3 combines with J gene TRBJ2-2; D is possibly TRBD1 (5 bases). Germline V gene lookup returns CDR1 SGHTA and CDR2 FQGTGA. The CDR3 is 15 residues long. Trimming cost V 5 bases and J 11 bases, with 21 bases left between them. CDR3 nucleotides: TGTGCCAGCAGCCTCAATGGCGCTGGGGCCGACGAGCTGTTTTTT. Translating gives CASSLNGAGADELFF.

V gene TRBV27 combines with J gene TRBJ2-2, with TRBD1 matching over 8 bases. The CDR3 sequence is 15 residues long. The junction had 6 bases not matched to a gene; V was cut back by 2 bases and J by 7 bases. Germline values: CDR1 MNHEY, CDR2 SMNVEV (reference sequence). The CDR3 DNA sequence: TGTGCCAGCAGTTTAACCTCGACAGGGGACGGGGAGCTGTTTTTT. The encoded protein is CASSLTSTGDGELFF.